This paragraph reports one T cell receptor beta chain. Antigen: not known. Primed by a sample-barcoded 5' primer and a J-beta primer mix, a second PCR proceeded for about 6 to 12 cycles. TCRdb redid the calling of the 5' RACE reads with MiXCR, one entry per CDR3 protein. This sample has over 700,000 distinct CDR3 sequences, with 25% found just once. This sample is drawn from a study of blood T cells in healthy people across ages. Study background: About one barcoded beta molecule was captured per two T cells (by template switching).

Germline V lookup: CDR1 SGHRS, CDR2 YFSETQ. CDR3 length: 16 amino acids. The ends were cut back, 0 bases at V and 7 bases at J, with 14 bases in the middle. Study conclusions and caveats: Lack of knowledge of donor CMV status possibly confounded expanded clonotype changes.

The same sample was also used in a study of T cells of mothers and their children. That publication notes: A few healthy Caucasian mothers and their six children were the donors. From each mother came over 9.5 million TCR beta CDR3 reads, and from each child came a few million.

Sequencing was done on a sample of blood. This TCR derives from a boy between 5 and 17 years old in good health. The chain joins TRBV5-1 to TRBJ1-6, with TRBD1 as a possible D gene (5 bases). The CDR3 region is CASSLEGTTRNSPLHF. The CDR3 DNA is TGCGCCAGCAGCTTGGAGGGGACGACAAGGAATTCACCCCTCCACTTT.